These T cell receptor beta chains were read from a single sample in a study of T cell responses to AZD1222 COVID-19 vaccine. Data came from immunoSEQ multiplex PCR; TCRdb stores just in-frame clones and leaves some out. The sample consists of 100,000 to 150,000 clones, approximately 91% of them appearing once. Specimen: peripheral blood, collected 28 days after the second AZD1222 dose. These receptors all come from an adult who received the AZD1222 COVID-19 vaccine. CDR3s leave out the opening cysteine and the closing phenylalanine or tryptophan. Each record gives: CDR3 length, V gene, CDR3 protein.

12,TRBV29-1,SVAGDRENNEQF
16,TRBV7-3,ASSSQPRGRSSYNEQF
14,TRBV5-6,ASSSDLTVINYGYT
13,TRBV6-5,ASSRHQQGGYEQY
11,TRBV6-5,ASSYRQIYGYT
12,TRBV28,ASSHRGRGDGYT
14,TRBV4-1,ASSQDRSSGTNEQF
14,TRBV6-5,ASSYVSSPSTYEQY
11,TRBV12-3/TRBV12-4,ASSPRQGLSQY
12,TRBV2,ASIRQPNTGELF
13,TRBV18,ASSPGTGRNYEQY
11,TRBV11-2,ASTSNRVNEQF
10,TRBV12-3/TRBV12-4,ASSLLLQPQH
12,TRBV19,ASTWAAPNTEAF
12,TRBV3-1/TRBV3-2,ASSQRDGTDTQY
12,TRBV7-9,ASSMGLVKTTQY
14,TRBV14,ASSIRLAGGMDTQY
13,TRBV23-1,ASSQRWLGIYEQY
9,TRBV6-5,ASSLGGSAF